The rows below give T cell receptor beta chains drawn from one sample of a study of long-term antiretroviral therapy in people with HIV. The method was immunoSEQ multiplex PCR; TCRdb's version includes in-frame clones alone and lacks a portion of them. The repertoire holds tens of thousands of clones, with roughly three quarters as singletons. The specimen comprised unsorted PBMCs, sampled 1.1 years before starting antiretroviral therapy. Source of these receptors: a middle-aged woman with HIV. Each CDR3 is given with its conserved first and last residue.

j_gene | v_gene | CDR3aa
TRBJ1-1 | TRBV30 | CAWSVHIGTEAFF
TRBJ1-1 | TRBV30 | CAWSVLAASNTEAFF
TRBJ1-2 | TRBV28 | CASSLRLRQGDGYTF
TRBJ2-3 | TRBV11-3 | CASSLEGEGPTDTQYF
TRBJ1-2 | TRBV6-5 | CASSYSGEGYTF
TRBJ2-3 | TRBV29-1 | CSVGQGEGTQYF
TRBJ1-2 | TRBV19 | CASTPAPGGDYGYTF
TRBJ2-1 | TRBV30 | CAWSVAGVNNEQFF
TRBJ2-5 | TRBV28 | CATRSRETQYF
TRBJ2-7 | TRBV5-1 | CASSLLGQTSYEQYF
TRBJ2-5 | TRBV27 | CASSLSGPLRTQYF
TRBJ2-7 | TRBV10-1 | CASSGFRLVGSGLYEQYF
TRBJ2-5 | TRBV6-5 | CASSYNPGQETQYF
TRBJ2-3 | TRBV5-1 | CASSFRLAGDTDTQYF
TRBJ2-3 | TRBV6-6 | CASSYSGDTQYF
TRBJ2-1 | TRBV29-1 | CSVGSRGDNEQFF